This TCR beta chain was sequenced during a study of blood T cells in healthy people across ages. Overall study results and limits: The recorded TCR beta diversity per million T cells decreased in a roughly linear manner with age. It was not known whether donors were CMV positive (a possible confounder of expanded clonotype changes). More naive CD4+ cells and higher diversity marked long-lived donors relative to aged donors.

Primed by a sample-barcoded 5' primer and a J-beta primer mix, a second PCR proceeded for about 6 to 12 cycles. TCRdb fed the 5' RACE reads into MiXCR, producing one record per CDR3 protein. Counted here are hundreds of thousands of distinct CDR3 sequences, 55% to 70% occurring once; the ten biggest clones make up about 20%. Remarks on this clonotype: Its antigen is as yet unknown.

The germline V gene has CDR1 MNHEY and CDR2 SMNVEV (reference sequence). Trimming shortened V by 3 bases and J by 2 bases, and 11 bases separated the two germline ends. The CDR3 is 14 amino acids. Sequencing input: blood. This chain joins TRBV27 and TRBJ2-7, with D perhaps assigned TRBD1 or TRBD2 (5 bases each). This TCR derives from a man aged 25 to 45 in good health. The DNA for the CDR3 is TGTGCCAGCAGTTTGCGTGAGGGGACCTACGAGCAGTACTTC. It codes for CASSLREGTYEQYF.